This T cell receptor beta chain was documented in a study of blood T cell repertoires in COVID-19. V was pared by 6 bases and J by 4 bases, with 12 bases between. The CDR3 contains 13 residues. The repertoire was sequenced with immunoSEQ multiplex PCR; TCRdb's copy has only in-frame clones and lacks some. This table holds 250,000 to 300,000 clones, more than 80% found once. The receptor comes from a woman aged 40 to 50 with acute or convalescent COVID-19. The sample comprised peripheral blood. The V and J genes are TRBV12-3 or TRBV12-4 and TRBJ1-2; TRBD1 is a possible D gene (5 bases). CDR3 sequence (DNA): TGTGCCAGCAGGGACACCGGGGGCTATGGCTACACCTTC. Its protein is CASRDTGGYGYTF.